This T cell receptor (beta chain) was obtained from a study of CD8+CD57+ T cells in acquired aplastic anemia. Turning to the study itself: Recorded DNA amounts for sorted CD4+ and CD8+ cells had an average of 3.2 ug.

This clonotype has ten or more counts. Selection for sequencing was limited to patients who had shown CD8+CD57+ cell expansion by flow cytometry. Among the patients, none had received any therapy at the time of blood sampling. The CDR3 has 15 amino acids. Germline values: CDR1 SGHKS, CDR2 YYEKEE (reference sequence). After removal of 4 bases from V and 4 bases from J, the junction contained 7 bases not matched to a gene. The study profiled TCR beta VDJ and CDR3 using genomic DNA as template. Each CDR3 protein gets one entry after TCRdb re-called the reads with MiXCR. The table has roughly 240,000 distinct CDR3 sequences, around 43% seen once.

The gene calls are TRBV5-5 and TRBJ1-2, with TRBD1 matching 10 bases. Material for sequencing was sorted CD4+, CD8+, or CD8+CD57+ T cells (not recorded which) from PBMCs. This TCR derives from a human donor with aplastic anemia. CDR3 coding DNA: TGTGCCAGCAGCCCGGAGTGGACAGGGGGCTATGGCTACACCTTC. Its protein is CASSPEWTGGYGYTF.